The rows below give T cell receptor beta chains drawn from one sample of a study of blood T cell repertoires in COVID-19. The protocol was immunoSEQ multiplex PCR, while the TCRdb copy is restricted to in-frame clones and leaves out a portion. Of approximately 99,000 clones in the sample, 79% were seen once. Sequenced material: peripheral blood. The receptors were gathered from a woman of 80 years or more with active or convalescent COVID-19. Both conserved end residues are part of each CDR3. A D gene is named only where the DNA matches it firmly. Where a row states a size, it is once, few, many or the class of an expanded clone; other rows omit it.

NA	TRBD2	TRBJ2-3	TRBV18	TGTGCCAGCTCACCACTAGCGGGAGTCGCAGATACGCAGTATTTT	CASSPLAGVADTQYF
few	TRBD1	TRBJ1-5	TRBV18	TGTGCCAGCTCACCCCAGGGGGATCAGCCCCAGCATTTT	CASSPQGDQPQHF
NA	NA	TRBJ2-3	TRBV3-1/TRBV3-2	TGTGCCAGCAGCCATCCTGGTGGGCTTAGCACAGATACGCAGTATTTT	CASSHPGGLSTDTQYF
NA	TRBD1	TRBJ2-1	TRBV6-1	TGTGCCAGCAGTGCTCTTTACGGGACAGGGGATTATGAGCAGTTCTTC	CASSALYGTGDYEQFF
NA	NA	TRBJ2-1	TRBV5-1	TGCGCCAGCAGCTTGGAATCGGGAAGGGATGAGCAGTTCTTC	CASSLESGRDEQFF
NA	NA	TRBJ2-7	TRBV28	TGTGCCAGCACGGACTTTCGGGAGGAGCAGTACTTC	CASTDFREEQYF
NA	TRBD2	TRBJ2-1	TRBV7-2	TGTGCCAGCAGCTTGCGACTAGCACCCCATGAGCAGTTCTTC	CASSLRLAPHEQFF
NA	TRBD2	TRBJ2-3	TRBV7-3	TGTGCCACCAGTCTAGCGGGAGCAGATACGCAGTATTTT	CATSLAGADTQYF
NA	NA	TRBJ1-2	TRBV7-8	TGTGCCAGCAGCCAGCTCCAATCCTATGGCTACACCTTC	CASSQLQSYGYTF
once	NA	TRBJ2-7	TRBV18	TGTGCCAGCTCACCCCCGGACATGTCCTACGAGCAGTACTTC	CASSPPDMSYEQYF
NA	TRBD2	TRBJ2-1	TRBV7-9	TGTGCCAGCAGCGACATAGCGGGACCCAACTACAATGAGCAGTTCTTC	CASSDIAGPNYNEQFF
NA	TRBD2	TRBJ2-7	TRBV7-2	TGTGCCAGCAGCTGGGTCACTAGCGGGGCGTCCTACGAGCAGTACTTC	CASSWVTSGASYEQYF
NA	NA	TRBJ2-7	TRBV9	TGTGCCAGCAGCGTAGCCTGGGGAGGGGGCTACGAGCAGTACTTC	CASSVAWGGGYEQYF
NA	TRBD1	TRBJ2-7	TRBV6-5	TGTGCCAGCAGTTACTCCGGGACAGGCAATTACGAGCAGTACTTC	CASSYSGTGNYEQYF
NA	NA	TRBJ2-5	TRBV5-1	TGCGCCAGCAGCTTGGCCCTTGGAGCAATCCAAGAGACCCAGTACTTC	CASSLALGAIQETQYF
few	NA	TRBJ1-2	TRBV4-3	TGCGCCAGCAGCGCCCGAGGGGGACCGACCTATGGCTACACCTTC	CASSARGGPTYGYTF
NA	TRBD1	TRBJ1-1	TRBV19	TGTGCCAGTAACCCAGGACAGGGGGTGACTGAAGCTTTCTTT	CASNPGQGVTEAFF
many	NA	TRBJ1-1	TRBV27	TGTGCCAGCAGCGCCACACCGAACACTGAAGCTTTCTTT	CASSATPNTEAFF
few	TRBD2	TRBJ2-1	TRBV10-2	TGCGCCAGCAAAGGACTAGCGGGAGTCTTGAATGAGCAGTTCTTC	CASKGLAGVLNEQFF
NA	TRBD1	TRBJ2-7	TRBV10-2	TGCGCCAGCAGCGGACTCCGGGACAGCTCCTACGAGCAGTACTTC	CASSGLRDSSYEQYF
few	NA	TRBJ1-6	TRBV5-1	TGCGCCAGCAGCTTGGTCGTCGCAGGGAATAATTCACCCCTCCACTTT	CASSLVVAGNNSPLHF
NA	NA	TRBJ1-2	TRBV24-1	TGTGCCACCAGTGATTCGGGAGGAAGGTACGGCTACACCTTC	CATSDSGGRYGYTF
NA	NA	TRBJ1-2	TRBV28	TGTGCCAGCACTCGAAAGGGGATCTCCTATGGCTACACCTTC	CASTRKGISYGYTF
NA	TRBD1	TRBJ2-1	TRBV6-1	TGTGCCAGCAGTCAGACAGGGGGTCCCAATGAGCAGTTCTTC	CASSQTGGPNEQFF
NA	TRBD1	TRBJ1-6	TRBV9	TGTGCCAGCAGCGACGAGCGAGGGGGCTCGAATTCACCCCTCCACTTT	CASSDERGGSNSPLHF
NA	NA	TRBJ1-1	TRBV29-1	TGCAGCGCAAGAACAGAGCCAGCTTCGTCAGCTTTCTTT	CSARTEPASSAFF
NA	NA	TRBJ2-1	TRBV20-1	TGCAGTGCTAGAGACGGTACAGGGCAGTTCTTC	CSARDGTGQFF
NA	TRBD2	TRBJ2-6	TRBV5-4	TGTGCCAGCAGTAACGGACTAGTTCTGGCTTTC	CASSNGLVLAF
NA	NA	TRBJ2-2	TRBV6-2/TRBV6-3	TGTGCCAGCAGTTACACAGGGTCGAGGAACACCGGGGAGCTGTTTTTT	CASSYTGSRNTGELFF
once	TRBD2	TRBJ2-5	TRBV10-3	TGTGCCATCAGTGAGTCCGCTAGCGGGAGGGCCGGGCAAGAGACCCAGTACTTC	CAISESASGRAGQETQYF
NA	NA	TRBJ2-1	TRBV11-2	TGTGCCAGCAGCTACAGCTTTGAGCAGTTCTTC	CASSYSFEQFF
NA	TRBD1	TRBJ2-1	TRBV5-6	TGTGCCAGCAGCAGACAGGGGGGGTATAGCGATGAGCAGTTCTTC	CASSRQGGYSDEQFF
once	TRBD1	TRBJ2-3	TRBV6-1	TGTGCCAGCAGTGAAGCGTGGACAGGTGGGGATACGCAGTATTTT	CASSEAWTGGDTQYF
few	TRBD1	TRBJ1-5	TRBV18	TGTGCCAGCTCACCCTTAGGGGGCGAGGATCAGCCCCAGCATTTT	CASSPLGGEDQPQHF
NA	TRBD2	TRBJ2-2	TRBV9	TGTGCCAGCAGCGAGACTAGCGGAGCTACCGGGGAGCTGTTTTTT	CASSETSGATGELFF